The sample holds many counts of the clone carrying this TCR beta chain. Its specificity is not known. This entry comes from a study of Graves' ophthalmopathy and Graves' hyperthyroidism. From RNA, the CDR3 regions of TCR beta chains were amplified and sequenced. Investigators did first-round RT-PCR with HTBI primers, then second-round multiplex PCR. TCRdb recomputed calls from the multiplex PCR reads with MiXCR, one row per CDR3 protein. In the table there are under 350,000 distinct CDR3 sequences, 17% of which are singletons. Study-wide findings and caveats: The blood repertoire also included most expanded thyroid clonotypes above 0.001 frequency.

The specimen sequenced was peripheral blood. This TCR was sampled from an adult man with Graves' ophthalmopathy.

CDR3 nucleotide sequence: TGTGCCAGCATCGAGGGGAATACCGGGGAGCTGTTTTTT. Its protein is CASIEGNTGELFF. J is TRBJ2-2 and V is TRBV12-3 or TRBV12-4; D may correspond to TRBD1 or TRBD2 (5 bases each). The CDR3 is made up of 13 amino acids. V shed 7 bases and J shed 5 bases, with 11 bases lying between them.